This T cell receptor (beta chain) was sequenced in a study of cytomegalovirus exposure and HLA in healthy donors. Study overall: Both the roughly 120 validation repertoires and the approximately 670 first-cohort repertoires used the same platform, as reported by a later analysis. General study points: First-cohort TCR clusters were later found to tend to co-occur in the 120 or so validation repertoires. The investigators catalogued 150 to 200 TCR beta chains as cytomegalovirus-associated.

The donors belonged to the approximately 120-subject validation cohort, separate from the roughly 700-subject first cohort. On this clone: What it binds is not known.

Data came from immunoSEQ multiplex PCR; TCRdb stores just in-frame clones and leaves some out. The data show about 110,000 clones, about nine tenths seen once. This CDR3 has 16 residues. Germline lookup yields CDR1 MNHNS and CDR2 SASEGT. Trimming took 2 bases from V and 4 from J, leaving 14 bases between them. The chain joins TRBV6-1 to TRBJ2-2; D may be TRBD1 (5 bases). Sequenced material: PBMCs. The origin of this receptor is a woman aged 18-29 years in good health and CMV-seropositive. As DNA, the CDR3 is TGTGCCAGCAGTGAAAGTAGGGGATTGGTCACCGGGGAGCTGTTTTTT. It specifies CASSESRGLVTGELFF.